The entry below gives a single T cell receptor beta chain sequence along with its context. The source of the sample is a study of blood T cell repertoires in COVID-19. Overall study context: COVID-19 samples, acute and convalescent, were from the United States, Italy and Spain. T cells, B-cell-depleted T cells, or PBMCs provided the cDNA or gDNA that served as material.

Per the study methods: Using reference gene primer amplification, nucleated cell counts were estimated. Profiling relied on immunoSEQ multiplex PCR, and the TCRdb table lists in-frame clones only, not all of them. The D gene and trimming were derived from the DNA, and the V and J assignments and clone size from that table. The sample lists tens of thousands of clones; 75% to 90% were seen once. With 5 bases clipped from V and 8 bases from J, the junction kept 12 bases outside the gene matches. This CDR3 spans 15 amino acids. Germline values: CDR1 MGHDK, CDR2 SYGVNS. Sequencing was carried out using peripheral blood. The receptor comes from a man aged 60 to 75 with acute or convalescent COVID-19. V is TRBV25-1 and J is TRBJ1-2, with TRBD1 matching over 9 bases. CDR3 in amino acids: CASSPGGTGYGGYTF. In DNA form, the CDR3 reads TGTGCCAGCAGTCCTGGCGGGACAGGGTACGGGGGCTACACCTTC.